These 29 T cell receptor beta chains share one sample of origin, sequenced in a study of shared clonotypes between healthy human individuals. The naive CD8 fraction comprised CD45RO-negative cells positively selected for CCR7 and excluded terminally differentiated effector memory CD45RA+ cells. Profiled with immunoSEQ multiplex PCR; TCRdb holds only in-frame clones, not every one. The data contain hundreds of thousands of clones, about 92% of them seen just once; the ten biggest clones take up more than 20%. Material for sequencing was naive CD8+ T cells sorted from blood. Receptors originate from a man aged 30 to 45 in good health.

The chain has TRBV5-4 and TRBJ1-1; 7 bases fit TRBD1. V was clipped by 2 bases and J by 2 bases; unmatched bases: 3. The CDR3 length is 14 residues. The germline V gene has CDR1 SGHNT and CDR2 YYREEE (reference sequence). CDR3 DNA: TGTGCCAGCAGCTTTAGGGACAGAAACACTGAAGCTTTCTTT. Translated, it gives CASSFRDRNTEAFF. The whole variable domain, remainder taken from reference TRBV5-4 and TRBJ1-1, is ETGVTQSPTHLIKTRGQQVTLRCSSQSGHNTVSWYQQALGQGPQFIFQYYREEENGRGNFPPRFSGLQFPNYSSELNVNALELDDSALYLCASSFRDRNTEAFFGQGTRLTVV.

The chain employs TRBV5-1 and TRBJ1-1; the D gene is possibly TRBD1 (6 bases). The CDR3 has 14 amino acids. Trimming pared 1 base from V and 6 bases from J, leaving 13 bases between. Germline CDR1 reads SGHRS; CDR2 reads YFSETQ. DNA of the CDR3: TGCGCCAGCAGCTTGATCAGGGGAATGTCTGAAGCTTTCTTT. It encodes CASSLIRGMSEAFF.

This rearrangement joins TRBV29-1 to TRBJ1-2, with TRBD1 as a possible D gene (5 bases). V was shortened by 7 bases and J by 5 bases, with 14 bases between the two germline ends. Germline lookup yields CDR1 SQVTM and CDR2 ANQGSEA. This CDR3 has 12 residues. The CDR3 bases are TGCAGCGCTAAGGGGAGGTATTATGGCTACACCTTC. Amino acids: CSAKGRYYGYTF.

The chain links TRBV15 to TRBJ1-5; a possible D gene is TRBD1 (6 bases). The CDR3 runs 13 residues. The germline V and J ends were trimmed by 5 bases and 9 bases, with 14 bases remaining between them. Germline V gene sequence: CDR1 LNHNV, CDR2 YYDKDF (reference sequence). The CDR3: CATSPTGTGPQHF. The CDR3 DNA reads TGTGCCACCAGCCCCACAGGGACGGGGCCCCAGCATTTT.

V usage is TRBV25-1 and J usage is TRBJ1-1; 9 bases are a match to TRBD1. Trimming at V came to 3 bases and at J to 1 base, leaving 3 bases not matched to a gene. Germline CDR1 MGHDK, CDR2 SYGVNS. The CDR3 loop spans 15 amino acids. The CDR3 loop is CASSDRTGANTEAFF. The CDR3 region has the DNA TGTGCCAGCAGTGATCGGACAGGGGCGAACACTGAAGCTTTCTTT.

The chain joins TRBV9 to TRBJ2-7; D perhaps matches TRBD1 (6 bases). Germline V gene sequence: CDR1 SGDLS, CDR2 YYNGEE. V was cut by 0 bases and J by 2 bases, with 9 bases left in between. CDR3 size: 14 residues. The CDR3 reads CASSVAGTTYEQYF. In DNA, the CDR3 is TGTGCCAGCAGCGTAGCAGGGACAACCTACGAGCAGTACTTC.

The rearrangement joins TRBV5-1 to TRBJ1-2, with unresolved D. CDR3 length equals 13 residues. Per germline, CDR1 SGHRS and CDR2 YFSETQ. Trimming cost V 6 bases and J 2 bases, with 11 bases left between them. The CDR3 loop reads CASKLGENYGYTF. As DNA, the CDR3 is TGCGCCAGCAAACTCGGCGAGAACTATGGCTACACCTTC.

This rearrangement joins TRBV10-1 to TRBJ2-1; 14 positions match TRBD2. The CDR3 covers 16 residues. Germline values: CDR1 WNHNN, CDR2 SYGVQD (reference sequence). The V segment lost 3 bases and the J segment 12 bases; nucleotides outside the gene matches: 10. The CDR3 coding sequence is TGCGCCAGCAGTGACTCCGGGACTAGCGGGAGTTGGGGGCAGTTCTTC. Amino acid sequence: CASSDSGTSGSWGQFF.

The chain links TRBV6-1 to TRBJ2-3; no reliable D call. CDR3 size: 12 residues. Per the germline V gene, CDR1 is MNHNS and CDR2 is SASEGT. The V end lost 3 bases, the J end lost 3 bases, and 4 bases lay between the germline ends. CDR3 protein: CASSERTDTQYF. As DNA, the CDR3 is TGTGCCAGCAGTGAGAGGACAGATACGCAGTATTTT.

The V gene is TRBV15, the J gene TRBJ1-5; D gene unclear. Trimming removed 6 bases from V and 5 bases from J, with 17 bases in between. This CDR3 has 15 amino acids. Germline CDR1 reads LNHNV; CDR2 reads YYDKDF (reference sequence). Written as DNA, the CDR3 is TGTGCCACCAGTGCGGAAGCCCCAGGCCATCAGCCCCAGCATTTT. This gives the protein CATSAEAPGHQPQHF.

V is TRBV18 and J is TRBJ1-1; the D gene is possibly TRBD1 (6 bases). Germline lookup yields CDR1 KGHSH and CDR2 LQKENI. The V end was cut by 6 bases, the J end by 4 bases, with 9 bases between. The CDR3 has 12 residues. The CDR3 protein is CASSPTGTEAFF. The DNA of the CDR3 is TGTGCCAGCTCGCCGACAGGCACTGAAGCTTTCTTT.

The rearrangement joins TRBV10-3 to TRBJ2-5, with D unresolved. The CDR3 totals 15 residues. From germline, CDR1 is ENHRY and CDR2 SYGVKD. V lost 3 bases and J lost 1, with 12 bases in between. In DNA, the CDR3 is TGTGCCATCAGTGACCCGACCGCTCTCCAAGAGACCCAGTACTTC. Translation gives CAISDPTALQETQYF.

The CDR3 reads CASSQEKDGSYEQYF. The CDR3 nucleotides read TGCGCCAGCAGCCAAGAAAAGGACGGATCCTACGAGCAGTACTTC. The chain uses TRBV4-3 and TRBJ2-7; D is ambiguous. V was trimmed by 0 bases and J by 1 base, leaving 10 bases between them. Germline-derived CDR1 and CDR2 are LGHNA and YSLEER. The CDR3 is 15 amino acids.

The J gene is TRBJ2-1, the V gene TRBV7-9, with 11 positions matching TRBD2. Germline values: CDR1 SEHNR, CDR2 FQNEAQ (reference sequence). CDR3 length equals 14 residues. V lost 4 bases to trimming and J lost 10 bases; unmatched junction nucleotides: 6. The CDR3 sequence: CASSSTLAGDEQFF. CDR3 coding DNA: TGTGCCAGCAGCTCGACACTAGCGGGGGACGAGCAGTTCTTC.

The V gene is TRBV5-1, the J gene TRBJ1-2; D might be TRBD1 (5 bases). Trimming shortened V by 3 bases and J by 6 bases, and 15 bases separated the two germline ends. Germline loops: CDR1 SGHRS, CDR2 YFSETQ. This CDR3 comprises 14 residues. CDR3 DNA: TGCGCCAGCAGCTCACTATCGGCAGGGAATGGCTACACCTTC. This sequence encodes CASSSLSAGNGYTF.

The gene calls are TRBV9 and TRBJ2-7; D might be TRBD2 (6 bases). Germline lookup yields CDR1 SGDLS and CDR2 YYNGEE. This CDR3 has 14 amino acids. With 0 bases removed from V and 5 bases from J, the gap between germline ends came to 12 bases. The CDR3 is CASSVGREMHEQYF. DNA of the CDR3: TGTGCCAGCAGCGTAGGGCGGGAAATGCACGAGCAGTACTTC.

This clone was counted a single time. The rearrangement uses TRBV27 and TRBJ2-1, with D perhaps matching TRBD2 (6 bases). V was pared by 3 bases and J by 0 bases, with 12 bases between. The CDR3 contains 16 residues. CDR1 is MNHEY, CDR2 SMNVEV, per germline (reference sequence). The CDR3 loop reads CASSFLGGSSYNEQFF. CDR3 coding DNA: TGTGCCAGCAGTTTTTTGGGGGGAAGCTCCTACAATGAGCAGTTCTTC.

The chain combines TRBV6-6 with TRBJ2-7, with D unclear. The V gene lost 5 bases and the J gene lost 2 bases, with 16 bases spanning the gap. The length of the CDR3 is 15 residues. Germline V gene data show CDR1 as MNHNY and CDR2 as SVGAGI (reference sequence). CDR3 DNA sequence: TGTGCCAGCAGTGCAGGAGTCGTTATAGCCTACGAGCAGTACTTC. As protein: CASSAGVVIAYEQYF.

The table lists this clone with a count of one. This chain connects TRBV5-6 to TRBJ2-3; 9 bases are a match to TRBD1. Germline V gene sequence: CDR1 SGHDT, CDR2 YYEEEE. The trim removed 4 bases at V and 2 bases at J, leaving 11 bases unmatched. CDR3 length: 17 residues. Here the CDR3 reads CASSRSRDRDSTDTQYF. CDR3 sequence (DNA): TGTGCCAGCAGCAGATCGCGGGACAGGGATTCCACAGATACGCAGTATTTT.

V and J are TRBV4-3 and TRBJ2-3; TRBD2 aligns across 11 bases. CDR1 LGHNA and CDR2 YSLEER come from the germline V gene. The CDR3 sequence is 15 residues long. With V trimmed by 4 bases and J by 3 bases, 3 bases remained unmatched. The CDR3 loop reads CASSLGLAGTDTQYF. For the CDR3, the DNA is TGCGCCAGCAGCCTTGGACTAGCGGGTACAGATACGCAGTATTTT.

The chain joins TRBV10-3 to TRBJ2-2; D unclear. Germline CDR1 ENHRY, CDR2 SYGVKD. V dropped 6 bases and J dropped 2 bases, with 7 bases sitting between them. This CDR3 is 13 amino acids long. CDR3 DNA: TGTGCCATCAGCGATATAAACACCGGGGAGCTGTTTTTT. It yields the protein CAISDINTGELFF.

The chain carries TRBV19 and TRBJ1-2; D may be TRBD1 (6 bases). The CDR3 has 14 residues. V dropped 5 bases and J dropped 4 bases, with 14 bases sitting between them. CDR1 is LNHDA, CDR2 SQIVND, per germline (reference sequence). The CDR3 region is CASSSWDMSYGYTF. In nucleotides, the CDR3 is TGTGCCAGTAGTTCGTGGGACATGTCCTATGGCTACACCTTC. Full variable domain (rest looked up from reference TRBV19 and TRBJ1-2): DGGITQSPKYLFRKEGQNVTLSCEQNLNHDAMYWYRQDPGQGLRLIYYSQIVNDFQKGDIAEGYSVSREKKESFPLTVTSAQKNPTAFYLCASSSWDMSYGYTFGSGTRLTVV.

The DNA for the CDR3 is TGCGCCAGCAGCCAGATTCAAGCGGCCTCCTACGAGCAGTACTTC. This gives the protein CASSQIQAASYEQYF. The rearrangement uses TRBV4-1 and TRBJ2-7, with D possibly TRBD2 on 5 matching bases. CDR1 is MGHRA and CDR2 is YSYEKL in the germline V gene. The CDR3 sequence is 15 residues long. V gave up 3 bases and J gave up 0 bases, with 12 bases separating them.

CDR3 protein: CASSLALAPREQYF. CDR3 nucleotide sequence: TGTGCCAGCAGCTTGGCCTTAGCACCTCGCGAGCAGTACTTC. The gene calls are TRBV5-4 and TRBJ2-7; no clear D. This CDR3 contains 14 residues. CDR1 and CDR2 (germline): SGHNT, YYREEE (reference sequence). Trimming took off 0 bases at V and 6 bases at J, with 13 bases between the two ends.

To note about this clone: Additional DNA sequences in this sample encode the identical CDR3. The chain combines TRBV11-2 with TRBJ2-7; D is ambiguous. From germline, CDR1 is SGHAT and CDR2 FQNNGV. Trimming took off 1 base at V and 4 bases at J, with 5 bases between the two ends. This CDR3 is 12 amino acids long. The CDR3 region has the DNA TGTGCCAGCAGCTTAGTGGGGTACGAGCAGTACTTC. This sequence encodes CASSLVGYEQYF. The full variable domain, its missing parts supplied by reference TRBV11-2 and TRBJ2-7, is EAGVAQSPRYKIIEKRQSVAFWCNPISGHATLYWYQQILGQGPKLLIQFQNNGVVDDSQLPKDRFSAERLKGVDSTLKIQPAKLEDSAVYLCASSLVGYEQYFGPGTRLTVT.

The rearrangement uses TRBV4-1 and TRBJ1-4, with 8 bases matching TRBD1. Germline assignment: CDR1 MGHRA and CDR2 YSYEKL. The ends lost 0 bases at V and 8 bases at J; junction bases unmatched: 5. The CDR3 runs to 15 residues. The CDR3 region has the DNA TGCGCCAGCAGCCAAGACAGCCGACAGGGGGAAAAACTGTTTTTT. Translation gives CASSQDSRQGEKLFF.

This chain uses TRBV7-9 with TRBJ2-7; 9 nucleotides align to TRBD1. The CDR3 extends over 15 amino acids. Germline V gene sequence: CDR1 SEHNR, CDR2 FQNEAQ (reference sequence). With V trimmed by 5 bases and J by 0 bases, 5 bases remained unmatched. In DNA, the CDR3 is TGTGCCAGCAGCGGACAGGGGCCGATCTCCTACGAGCAGTACTTC. Amino acid sequence: CASSGQGPISYEQYF. Full variable domain (missing parts from reference TRBV7-9 and TRBJ2-7): DTGVSQNPRHKITKRGQNVTFRCDPISEHNRLYWYRQTLGQGPEFLTYFQNEAQLEKSRLLSDRFSAERPKGSFSTLEIQRTEQGDSAMYLCASSGQGPISYEQYFGPGTRLTVT.

The rearrangement links TRBV6-5 to TRBJ1-5; 7 bases fit TRBD1. CDR1 is MNHEY and CDR2 is SVGAGI in the germline V gene. V lost 4 bases and J lost 6; bases outside the gene matches: 6. The CDR3 runs to 14 residues. For the CDR3, the DNA is TGTGCCAGCAGTTTAACAGGGGTAGGTCAGCCCCAGCATTTT. It codes for CASSLTGVGQPQHF.

The J gene is TRBJ1-2, the V gene TRBV7-9; possibly TRBD1 for D (5 bases). Looked up from germline, CDR1 is SEHNR and CDR2 is FQNEAQ (reference sequence). The CDR3 is made up of 17 amino acids. V was clipped by 5 bases and J by 8 bases, with 27 bases between them. The CDR3 sequence is CASSHPDFGTGERGYTF. As DNA, the CDR3 is TGTGCCAGCAGCCATCCAGATTTCGGGACCGGGGAGAGGGGCTACACCTTC.